This T cell receptor beta chain was captured by sequencing in a study of blood T cell repertoires in COVID-19. As for the study in general: Collection of acute and convalescent COVID-19 samples took place in the United States, Italy and Spain.

Original analysis: Scientists estimated how many nucleated cells there were by amplifying reference gene primers. Method: immunoSEQ multiplex PCR; TCRdb's copy keeps in-frame clones and lacks some. For V, J and clone size, that table is used; D and trimming come from the DNA. The sample shows roughly 410,000 clones, 89% of them seen only once. Germline V gives CDR1 SGHTA, CDR2 FQGNSA. J was trimmed by 3 bases and V by 8 bases; bases with no gene match: 13. The CDR3 spans 15 residues. The receptor's source is a woman aged 40 to 55 with COVID-19, enrolled during active disease. Sequencing was done on a sample of peripheral blood. This chain joins TRBV7-2 and TRBJ2-7; the match to TRBD2 covers 7 bases. The CDR3 sequence is CASGYWGGNLYEQYF. CDR3 bases: TGTGCCAGCGGGTATTGGGGGGGTAACCTCTACGAGCAGTACTTC.